Sequencing of this TCR beta chain was carried out in a study of shared clonotypes between healthy human individuals. Broader study findings: Among donors, sharing of clonotypes was expected to be affected by sequencing depth.

With regard to this clone: Its antigen remains unidentified.

Assay runs were performed at deep level. Every subset's genomic DNA went evenly onto several immunoSEQ plates. The authors' processing: From ImmunoSEQ came sequences covering only the junction and carrying no quality scores, so filtering differed. Some clones are missing from TCRdb's copy, which holds only in-frame ones; the method was immunoSEQ multiplex PCR. That table supplies the V and J calls and clone size; D and trimming were determined from the DNA. Of over a million clones listed, 98% are singletons. The receptor's source is a man aged 25-40 years in good health. The sample comprised naive CD4+ T cells sorted from blood. Stated subset: CD45RA+ positively selected.

The CDR3 DNA follows: TGTGCCAGCAGCTTAGCCTATGAGTACACTGAAGCTTTCTTT. Translation gives CASSLAYEYTEAFF. The rearrangement uses TRBV7-2 and TRBJ1-1; D gene unclear. This CDR3 is built from 14 residues. Trimming left V 0 bases short and J 3 bases short, with 8 bases between. Germline CDR1 and CDR2: SGHTA and FQGNSA.